Listed below are T cell receptor beta chains from one sample, sequenced in a study of blood T cells in healthy people across ages. Using its own MiXCR run on the 5' RACE reads, TCRdb lists one record per CDR3 protein. Here the sample spans roughly 1,100,000 distinct CDR3 sequences, approximately 25% being singletons. These data were also filed under a second study, of T cells of mothers and their children.

Sequencing was carried out using blood. These receptors were obtained from a girl aged 2-10 years in good health. CDR3s include the opening cysteine and the closing phenylalanine or tryptophan. The size of a clone is reported for some rows only, either as once, few or many, or as a class for expanded clones.

few	TRBV27	CASSGLGQLHDEQFF
few	TRBV7-6	CASSLADKGTYEQYF
.	TRBV7-2	CASNWASGRVVGETQYF
few	TRBV4-1	CASSQRRTSGGEDTQYF
.	TRBV12-3/TRBV12-4	CASRGGQSYNEQFF
few	TRBV11-1	CASSADSLIYSYEQYF
.	TRBV20-1	CSARIQGGLEVRETQYF
.	TRBV7-9	CASSSPKTSGIGSADTQYF
.	TRBV5-6	CASSFRDVTKNIQYF
.	TRBV6-1	CASSDLGPAKNYNEQFF
few	TRBV28	CASSFYGGDGMNTEAFF
.	TRBV14	CASSQGIYGRTDTQYF
once	TRBV12-5	CASGLVLEAINEQFF
.	TRBV7-8	CASSLEAWGGSSYEQYF
.	TRBV28	CASSLPPGQDYEQYF
few	TRBV4-2	CASSQEDGANTGELFF
.	TRBV7-2	CASSFTASGVGSYNEQFF
.	TRBV12-3/TRBV12-4	CASSPTGEDYGYTF
.	TRBV4-3	CASSQDSISGGPSSYNEQFF
many	TRBV20-1	CSARLAGDTGELFF
few	TRBV11-3	CASSSGTSAHEQFF
.	TRBV7-9	CASSWGLAGISYNEQFF
.	TRBV5-4	CASSLWQKETQYF
.	TRBV7-9	CASSWDFVDEQYF
few	TRBV7-9	CASSETEFSYEQYF
few	TRBV11-2	CASSLDWTGGVVDEQFF
.	TRBV20-1	CSARGDSGGDEQFF
.	TRBV7-3	CASSLNGVETQYF
.	TRBV12-3/TRBV12-4	CASRRSFRGDLDEQFF
few	TRBV29-1	CSVARSLSYEQYF
.	TRBV28	CASSFQSGTNEKLFF
.	TRBV7-2	CASSSLFSGELFF
few	TRBV11-1	CASSLRIGGVTETQYF
few	TRBV20-1	CSARVLGTTPNIQYF
.	TRBV7-2	CASSFITVAFF
.	TRBV5-4	CASSQTGFGEQYF
few	TRBV9	CASSGGLTGKNIQYF
few	TRBV7-9	CASSSARDGTYEQYF
.	TRBV6-1	CASSARGNSGNTIYF
few	TRBV27	CASSRGVPSQETQYF
many	TRBV7-9	CASSLASNYGYTF
.	TRBV4-3	CASSQSRGGNEQFF
few	TRBV4-3	CASSQGTSGLDTQYF
.	TRBV12-3/TRBV12-4	CASSPSGANYGYTF
.	TRBV27	CASSFRRLEAQYF
.	TRBV12-3/TRBV12-4	CATAGGDETQYF
.	TRBV7-9	CASSLVTGLASSSYEQYF
.	TRBV7-8	CASSFSLAGAQETQYF
.	TRBV12-3/TRBV12-4	CASSFVTGGNIQYF
.	TRBV29-1	CSVALTGSTDTQYF